The present T cell receptor (beta chain) was sequenced within a study of molecular identifiers for immune sequencing clone quantification. TCRdb independently ran MiXCR on the PCR reads; one entry per CDR3 protein. The profile shows about 500,000 distinct CDR3 sequences, about 25% of them singletons. Trimming stripped 0 bases from V and 4 bases from J, with 6 bases between. The CDR3 length is 13 residues. Germline values: CDR1 GTSNPN, CDR2 SVGIG (reference sequence). This clonotype was counted only a few times. Its target is unknown. Study-level points and caveats: The share of molecules held by clones above 20 RNA copies was over 97% in effector cells and under 1% in naive cells.

The chain links TRBV30 to TRBJ2-2, with TRBD2 as a possible D gene (5 bases). The sequencing sample was made of naive CD8+ T cells from blood, with Jurkat cell RNA spiked in. Subset specified: FACS-sorted CD8+CD4-CCR7+CD45RA+ naive T cells. The origin of this receptor is a human donor in good health. Some libraries in this study had Jurkat cell RNA spiked in. DNA of the CDR3: TGTGCCTGGAGTGTGAGGGTCACCGGGGAGCTGTTTTTT. Encoded protein: CAWSVRVTGELFF.